Each of the 14 T cell receptor beta chains below was sequenced from the same sample in a study of cytomegalovirus exposure and HLA in healthy donors. PCR was performed using 60 Vbeta and 13 Jbeta primers. This table comes from immunoSEQ multiplex PCR, and its TCRdb copy is limited to in-frame clones, with some not included. This sample has 200,000 or so clones; around 83% occur once, and the top ten carry under 7.5%. The sequencing input was PBMCs. These receptors came from a woman aged 50 to 60 in good health and CMV-seropositive.

This chain uses TRBV15 with TRBJ1-2, with D possibly TRBD1 on 5 matching bases. This CDR3 is built from 12 residues. Germline assignment: CDR1 LNHNV and CDR2 YYDKDF (reference sequence). Trimming stripped 1 base from V and 7 bases from J, with 7 bases between. The CDR3 here is CATSRAGIGYTF. The CDR3 coding sequence is TGTGCCACCAGCAGAGCAGGGATTGGCTACACCTTC.

The table lists this clone with a count of one. The V call is TRBV28, the J call TRBJ2-5; D is possibly TRBD1 (7 bases). Germline loops: CDR1 MDHEN, CDR2 SYDVKM. The ends were cut back, 1 base at V and 1 base at J, with 10 bases in the middle. This CDR3 contains 15 residues. CDR3 nucleotides: TGTGCCAGCAGTTTATCAGGGGGAGGCCAAGAGACCCAGTACTTC. The encoded protein is CASSLSGGGQETQYF.

The genes are TRBV19 and TRBJ2-7; TRBD1 might be the D (6 bases). This CDR3 contains 14 residues. Deletions cut 4 bases from V and 4 bases from J, with 14 bases between. The germline gives CDR1 LNHDA, CDR2 SQIVND (reference sequence). The CDR3 DNA follows: TGTGCCAGTAGTAAGGGAATGGGACATTACGAGCAGTACTTC. It codes for CASSKGMGHYEQYF.

The genes are TRBV5-4 and TRBJ2-1, with 12 bases lining up with TRBD2. The V and J ends lost 4 bases and 2 bases, in that order; junction bases with no gene match: 1. Germline V gene sequence: CDR1 SGHNT, CDR2 YYREEE (reference sequence). The CDR3 has 15 residues. The CDR3 loop is CASSRTSGTYNEQFF. The CDR3 DNA reads TGTGCCAGCAGCCGGACTAGCGGGACCTACAATGAGCAGTTCTTC.

V and J are TRBV25-1 and TRBJ2-2, with TRBD2 matching over 9 bases. V lost 3 bases and J lost 7; bases outside the gene matches: 6. Per germline, CDR1 MGHDK and CDR2 SYGVNS. The CDR3 has 15 amino acids. This CDR3 is CASSEGGRGYGELFF. The DNA for the CDR3 is TGTGCCAGCAGTGAGGGCGGGAGGGGATACGGGGAGCTGTTTTTT.

Only a few counts were recorded for this clone. V usage is TRBV6-6 and J usage is TRBJ2-3; TRBD2 matches at 13 bases. CDR3 size: 15 residues. CDR1 and CDR2 (germline): MNHNY, SVGAGI (reference sequence). V lost 7 bases, J lost 4 bases, and 5 bases stayed unmatched. CDR3 nucleotides: TGTGCCAGCACCCCCACTAGCGGGAGGGCAGATACGCAGTATTTT. It encodes CASTPTSGRADTQYF.

This chain links TRBV18 with TRBJ2-2, with D perhaps matching TRBD1 (6 bases). This CDR3 contains 16 residues. The V gene lost 3 bases and the J gene lost 3 bases, with 14 bases spanning the gap. Germline V lookup: CDR1 KGHSH, CDR2 LQKENI. The CDR3 DNA sequence: TGTGCCAGCTCACCCCCAGGGGCCCGAGACACCGGGGAGCTGTTTTTT. Residues: CASSPPGARDTGELFF.

This rearrangement joins TRBV4-2 to TRBJ2-1; TRBD2 matches 9 bases. The germline V gene encodes CDR1 LGHNA and CDR2 YNFKEQ. CDR3 length: 18 residues. With V trimmed by 0 bases and J by 5 bases, 11 bases remained unmatched. CDR3 loop: CASSQELLRLAVHNEQFF. CDR3 nucleotides: TGTGCCAGCAGCCAAGAGTTGTTAAGACTAGCGGTTCACAATGAGCAGTTCTTC.

The sample holds a few counts of this clone. The genes are TRBV5-6 and TRBJ1-1; D ambiguous. Deletions cut 0 bases from V and 1 base from J, with 7 bases between. CDR1 is SGHDT and CDR2 is YYEEEE in the germline V gene. The CDR3 loop spans 14 amino acids. This CDR3 is CASSLVQRNTEAFF. The DNA for the CDR3 is TGTGCCAGCAGCTTGGTCCAGCGGAACACTGAAGCTTTCTTT.

This rearrangement joins TRBV18 to TRBJ1-1; possible D gene TRBD1, 5 bases. Germline V gives CDR1 KGHSH, CDR2 LQKENI. This CDR3 is built from 14 residues. V dropped 6 bases and J dropped 4 bases, with 15 bases sitting between them. The CDR3 DNA follows: TGTGCCAGCTCGCCCCGGGGGGGGAGCACTGAAGCTTTCTTT. Amino acid sequence: CASSPRGGSTEAFF.

This chain uses TRBV27 with TRBJ1-2; D is ambiguous. The CDR3 is 12 amino acids. The germline V gene encodes CDR1 MNHEY and CDR2 SMNVEV (reference sequence). V lost 5 bases to trimming and J lost 6 bases, with 10 bases between them. CDR3 nucleotide sequence: TGTGCCAGCAGTACGGGTACCGATGGCTACACCTTC. Translation gives CASSTGTDGYTF.

The chain couples TRBV7-9 to TRBJ2-5, with D unclear. The V end was cut by 0 bases, the J end by 5 bases, with 4 bases between. Germline CDR1 reads SEHNR; CDR2 reads FQNEAQ (reference sequence). The CDR3 sequence is 12 residues long. The CDR3 region has the DNA TGTGCCAGCAGCTTAGCCGGGGAGACCCAGTACTTC. Encoded protein: CASSLAGETQYF.

V usage is TRBV11-1 and J usage is TRBJ2-5, with 10 nucleotides matching TRBD2. Germline V gene lookup returns CDR1 SGHAT and CDR2 FQDESV (reference sequence). The CDR3 runs to 15 residues. J was trimmed by 5 bases and V by 4 bases; bases with no gene match: 7. The CDR3 DNA reads TGTGCCAGCAGCTCTAGCGGGAGTTCAGGGGAGACCCAGTACTTC. Residues: CASSSSGSSGETQYF. Full variable domain (missing parts from reference TRBV11-1 and TRBJ2-5): EAEVAQSPRYKITEKSQAVAFWCDPISGHATLYWYRQILGQGPELLVQFQDESVVDDSQLPKDRFSAERLKGVDSTLKIQPAELGDSAMYLCASSSSGSSGETQYFGPGTRLLVL.

The chain has TRBV7-2 and TRBJ1-5, with D perhaps matching TRBD1 (5 bases). From germline, CDR1 is SGHTA and CDR2 FQGNSA. The CDR3 loop spans 15 amino acids. Trimming removed 4 bases from V and 0 bases from J, with 10 bases in between. The chain's CDR3 is CASSSGEFSNQPQHF. The CDR3 nucleotides are TGTGCCAGCAGCTCGGGGGAATTTAGCAATCAGCCCCAGCATTTT.